Shown below are 10 T cell receptor beta chains from a single sample sequenced in a study of naive and memory T cell subsets. Two oligonucleotides, mixed equimolar, formed the beta constant-region primer covering TRBC1 and TRBC2. TCRdb reprocessed the UMI-ligation and nested PCR reads with MiXCR, giving one entry per CDR3 protein. The sample holds 25,000 to 30,000 distinct CDR3 sequences, about 10% seen once. The sequenced material came from effector memory CD4+ T cells from blood. This sample's subset: effector memory, CD45RA- CD27-. These receptors all come from a human donor in good health.

This clonotype turned up a few times. This chain joins TRBV20-1 and TRBJ2-7, with D possibly being TRBD2 (5 bases). Trimming removed 0 bases from V and 0 bases from J, with 9 bases in between. CDR1 and CDR2 (germline): DFQATT, SNEGSKA (reference sequence). The CDR3 is 14 amino acids. CDR3 coding DNA: TGCAGTGCTAGAGACGAGCGGAGCTCCTACGAGCAGTACTTC. The encoded protein is CSARDERSSYEQYF.

Ten or more counts support this clonotype. The chain uses TRBV6-1 and TRBJ1-6; D remains unclear. CDR1 and CDR2 from the germline V gene are MNHNS and SASEGT. Trimming removed 4 bases from V and 3 bases from J, with 7 bases in between. CDR3 size: 14 residues. CDR3 DNA sequence: TGTGCCAGCAGTGGCCGGAGCTATAATTCACCCCTCCACTTT. Its protein product is CASSGRSYNSPLHF.

In this sample, this clonotype turned up many times. The chain links TRBV2 to TRBJ2-3; 11 nucleotides agree with TRBD2. This CDR3 is built from 17 residues. V shed 6 bases, J shed 1 base, and the junction held 9 bases outside the gene matches. Germline assignment: CDR1 SNHLY and CDR2 FYNNEI. This chain's CDR3 is CASRAPTSGGGTDTQYF. CDR3 nucleotides: TGTGCCAGCAGAGCACCTACTAGCGGGGGTGGCACAGATACGCAGTATTTT.

This clonotype has only a few counts. CDR3 loop: CASSRRTSGGYEQYF. The CDR3 DNA sequence: TGTGCCAGCAGCCGCCGGACTAGCGGGGGCTACGAGCAGTACTTC. This chain uses TRBV7-2 with TRBJ2-7; 13 nucleotides match TRBD2. Germline CDR1 SGHTA, CDR2 FQGNSA. The J segment lost 3 bases and the V segment lost 5 bases, leaving 4 bases of the junction unmatched. The CDR3 sequence is 15 residues long.

This clonotype was counted a few times. The chain couples TRBV2 to TRBJ2-3; D is possibly TRBD2 (5 bases). The CDR3 contains 15 residues. Trimming cost V 4 bases and J 3 bases, with 14 bases left between them. The V gene's germline CDR1 is SNHLY and CDR2 FYNNEI. The CDR3 reads CASSAGSVSTDTQYF. CDR3 bases: TGTGCCAGCAGTGCTGGTAGCGTTTCGACAGATACGCAGTATTTT. Combining the CDR3 with reference TRBV2 and TRBJ2-3 gives the whole variable domain EPEVTQTPSHQVTQMGQEVILRCVPISNHLYFYWYRQILGQKVEFLVSFYNNEISEKSEIFDDQFSVERPDGSNFTLKIRSTKLEDSAMYFCASSAGSVSTDTQYFGPGTRLTVL.

This clonotype showed up just a few times. The gene calls are TRBV14 and TRBJ2-7, with D perhaps matching TRBD2 (7 bases). The CDR3 consists of 13 residues. Between the trimmed V and J ends, which lost 8 bases and 6 bases, there was a span of 17 bases. Germline lookup yields CDR1 SGHDN and CDR2 FVKESK. CDR3: CASALGGPGEQYF. DNA of the CDR3: TGTGCCAGCGCCCTGGGGGGGCCTGGCGAGCAGTACTTC.

This clonotype was observed a few times. The chain joins TRBV7-2 to TRBJ2-7, with D perhaps TRBD1 or TRBD2 (5 bases each). The V end was cut by 0 bases, the J end by 6 bases, with 12 bases between. CDR1 and CDR2 from the germline V gene are SGHTA and FQGNSA. This CDR3 comprises 14 residues. The CDR3, as DNA: TGTGCCAGCAGCTTAGCATTACGGGGCGGCGAGCAGTACTTC. Translation: CASSLALRGGEQYF.

The chain carries TRBV6-6 and TRBJ1-3, with D unclear. V gave up 5 bases and J gave up 1 base, with 12 bases separating them. CDR1 is MNHNY and CDR2 is SVGAGI in the germline V gene (reference sequence). The CDR3 extends over 15 amino acids. The CDR3 region is CASSIIRHSGNTIYF. The CDR3 DNA follows: TGTGCCAGCAGTATCATAAGACATTCTGGAAACACCATATATTTT.

This clonotype was picked up many times. This chain uses TRBV3-1 with TRBJ1-4; D is unclear. The CDR3 is 16 amino acids. Deletions cut 0 bases from V and 3 bases from J, with 11 bases between. CDR1 and CDR2 (germline): LGHDT, YNNKEL (reference sequence). CDR3 DNA: TGTGCCAGCAGCCAAGATCTGGCAACGTCTAATGAAAAACTGTTTTTT. Residues: CASSQDLATSNEKLFF.

The genes are TRBV11-3 and TRBJ2-1; TRBD1 matches 8 bases. After removal of 2 bases from V and 6 bases from J, the junction contained 6 bases not matched to a gene. Germline CDR1 SGHNT, CDR2 YENEEA. The CDR3 spans 15 residues. In DNA form, the CDR3 reads TGTGCCAGCAGCTTAAGGGGAACAGGGGGCAATGAGCAGTTCTTC. Residues: CASSLRGTGGNEQFF.